This TCR beta chain is drawn from a study of OX40 agonist ivuxolimab in advanced cancers. About the study: Past anti-PD-1, anti-PD-L1 or anti-CTLA-4 therapy was accepted, and 35% to 45% had received some. Three patients showed partial responses: one hepatocellular carcinoma and two cutaneous melanoma cases.

CDR3 length equals 13 residues. The V gene's germline CDR1 is MNHEY and CDR2 SVGAGI. The germline V and J ends were trimmed by 1 base and 10 bases, with 11 bases remaining between them. Findings and limits, study-wide: Patients who responded partially at 0.1-3.0 mg/kg showed clonal expansion ranking among the lowest. Expanded clones were, on average, more numerous among CD8+ T cells than CD4+.

Worth noting for this clone: Its cognate antigen is unknown.

The data were produced by immunoSEQ multiplex PCR, yet TCRdb's version contains in-frame clones alone and is incomplete. The data show about 49,000 clones, 80% to 85% seen once. The sample here was CD4+ or CD8+ T cells sorted from blood, taken in a trial of the OX40 agonist ivuxolimab. This chain connects TRBV6-5 to TRBJ2-1; TRBD2 might be the D (6 bases). The receptor was isolated from an adult with an advanced solid tumor such as melanoma, head and neck, liver or kidney cancer. The CDR3 DNA follows: TGTGCCAGCAGTTACTACCGGGGGTCGGAGCAGTTCTTC. Translated, it gives CASSYYRGSEQFF.